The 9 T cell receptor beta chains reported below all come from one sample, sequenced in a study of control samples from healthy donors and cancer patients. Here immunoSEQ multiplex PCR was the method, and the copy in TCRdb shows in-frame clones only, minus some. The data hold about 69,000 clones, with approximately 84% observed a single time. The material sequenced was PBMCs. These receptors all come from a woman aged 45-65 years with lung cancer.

The CDR3 region has the DNA TGTGCCAGCAGGGCGGAGTGGATGAACACTGAAGCTTTCTTT. Residues: CASRAEWMNTEAFF. The rearrangement uses TRBV28 and TRBJ1-1; D gene ambiguous. Trimming took 6 bases from V and 0 from J, leaving 11 bases between them. This CDR3 contains 14 residues. Germline assignment: CDR1 MDHEN and CDR2 SYDVKM.

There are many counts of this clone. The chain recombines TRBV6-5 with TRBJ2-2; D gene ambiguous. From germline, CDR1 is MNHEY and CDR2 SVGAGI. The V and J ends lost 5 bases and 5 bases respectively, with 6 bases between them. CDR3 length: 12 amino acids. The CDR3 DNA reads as TGTGCCAGCAGTAAAACAACCGGGGAGCTGTTTTTT. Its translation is CASSKTTGELFF.

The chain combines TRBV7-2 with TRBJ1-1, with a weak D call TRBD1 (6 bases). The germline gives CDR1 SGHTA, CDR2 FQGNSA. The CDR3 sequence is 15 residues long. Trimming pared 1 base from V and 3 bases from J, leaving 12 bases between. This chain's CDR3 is CASSLVRGWDTEAFF. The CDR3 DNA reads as TGTGCCAGCAGCTTAGTCAGGGGTTGGGACACTGAAGCTTTCTTT.

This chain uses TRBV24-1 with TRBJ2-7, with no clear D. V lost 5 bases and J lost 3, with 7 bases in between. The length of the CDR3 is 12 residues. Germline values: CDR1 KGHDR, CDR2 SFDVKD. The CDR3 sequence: CATSVTGYEQYF. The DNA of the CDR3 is TGTGCCACCAGTGTCACCGGCTACGAGCAGTACTTC.

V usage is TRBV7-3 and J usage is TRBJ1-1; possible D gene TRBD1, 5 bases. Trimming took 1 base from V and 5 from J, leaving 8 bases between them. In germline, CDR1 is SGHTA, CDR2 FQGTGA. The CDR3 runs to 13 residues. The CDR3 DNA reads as TGTGCCAGCAGCTTAAGCAGGGAGACTGAAGCTTTCTTT. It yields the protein CASSLSRETEAFF. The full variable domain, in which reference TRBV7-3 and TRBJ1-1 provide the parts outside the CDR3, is GAGVSQTPSNKVTEKGKYVELRCDPISGHTALYWYRQSLGQGPEFLIYFQGTGAADDSGLPNDRFFAVRPEGSVSTLKIQRTERGDSAVYLCASSLSRETEAFFGQGTRLTVV.

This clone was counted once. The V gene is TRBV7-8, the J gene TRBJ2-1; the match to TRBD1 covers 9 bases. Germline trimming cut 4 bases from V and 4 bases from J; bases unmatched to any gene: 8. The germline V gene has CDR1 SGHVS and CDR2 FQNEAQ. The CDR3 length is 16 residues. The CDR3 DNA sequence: TGTGCCAGCAGCTCCCGACAGGGGACAGGGTACAATGAGCAGTTCTTC. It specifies CASSSRQGTGYNEQFF.

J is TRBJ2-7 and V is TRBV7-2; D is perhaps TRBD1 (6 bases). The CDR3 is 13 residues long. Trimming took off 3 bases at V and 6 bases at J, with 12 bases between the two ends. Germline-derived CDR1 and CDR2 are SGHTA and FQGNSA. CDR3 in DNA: TGTGCCAGCAGCTTGACAGGTTGGGGCGAGCAGTACTTC. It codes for CASSLTGWGEQYF. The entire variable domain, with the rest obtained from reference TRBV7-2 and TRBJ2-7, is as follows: GAGVSQSPSNKVTEKGKDVELRCDPISGHTALYWYRQSLGQGLEFLIYFQGNSAPDKSGLPSDRFSAERTGGSVSTLTIQRTQQEDSAVYLCASSLTGWGEQYFGPGTRLTVT.

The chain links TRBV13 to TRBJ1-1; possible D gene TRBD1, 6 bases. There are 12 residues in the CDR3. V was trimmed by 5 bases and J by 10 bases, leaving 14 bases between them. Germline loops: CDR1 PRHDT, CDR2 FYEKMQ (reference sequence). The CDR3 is CASSHRRGAAFF. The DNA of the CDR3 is TGTGCCAGCAGCCATCGGCGGGGGGCAGCTTTCTTT.

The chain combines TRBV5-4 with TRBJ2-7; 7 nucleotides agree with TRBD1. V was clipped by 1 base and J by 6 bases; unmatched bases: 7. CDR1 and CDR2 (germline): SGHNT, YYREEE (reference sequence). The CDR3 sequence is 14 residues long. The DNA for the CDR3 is TGTGCCAGCAGCTTGAGGGGGCTGGTTGGCGAGCAGTACTTC. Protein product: CASSLRGLVGEQYF.